This T cell receptor beta chain appears in the sequencing data of a study of CD8+ T cells in alopecia areata. This clone was detected only a few times. Germline-derived CDR1 and CDR2 are LGHNA and YNFKEQ. The CDR3 is made up of 15 amino acids. V lost 0 bases to trimming and J lost 10 bases, with 18 bases between them. Sequencing templates came from extracted RNA that was reverse transcribed into cDNA. The data were produced by immunoSEQ multiplex PCR, yet TCRdb's version contains in-frame clones alone and is incomplete. The sample contains about 140,000 clones, roughly 61% of which appear only once. The specimen was CD4+ T cells sorted from blood, collected at week 0. This TCR was recovered from a human donor with alopecia areata. V is TRBV4-2 and J is TRBJ1-1; D is possibly TRBD1 (5 bases). The DNA of the CDR3 is TGTGCCAGCAGCCAAGAAAGGGGCGGGATGGGGATAGCTTTCTTT. Its translation is CASSQERGGMGIAFF.